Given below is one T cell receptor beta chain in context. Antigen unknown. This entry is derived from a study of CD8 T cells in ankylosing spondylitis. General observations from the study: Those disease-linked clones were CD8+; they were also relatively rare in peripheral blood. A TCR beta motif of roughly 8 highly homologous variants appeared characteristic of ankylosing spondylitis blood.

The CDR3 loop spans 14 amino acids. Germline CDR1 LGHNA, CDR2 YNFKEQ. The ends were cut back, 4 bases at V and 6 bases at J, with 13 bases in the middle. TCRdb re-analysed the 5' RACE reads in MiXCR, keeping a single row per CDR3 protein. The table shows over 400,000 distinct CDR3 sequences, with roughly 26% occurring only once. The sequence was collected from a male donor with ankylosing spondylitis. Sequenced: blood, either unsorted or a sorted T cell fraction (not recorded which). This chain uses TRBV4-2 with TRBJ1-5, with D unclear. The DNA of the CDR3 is TGTGCCAGCAGCCCCCAGGATTCGGGTCAGCCCCAGCATTTT. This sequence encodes CASSPQDSGQPQHF.